The rows below give T cell receptor beta chains drawn from one sample of a study of cytotoxic CD8 clonotypes in ibrutinib-treated CLL. Method: immunoSEQ multiplex PCR; TCRdb's copy keeps in-frame clones and lacks some. The data show fewer than 90,000 clones, more than 60% seen once. This material consisted of PBMCs, taken after 12 months of ibrutinib treatment. These receptors all stem from a human donor with chronic lymphocytic leukemia. CDR3s include the opening cysteine and the closing phenylalanine or tryptophan. A D gene is named only where the DNA matches it firmly. Clone size is stated in some rows and not others, as once, few, many or a class when expanded.

d_call,v_call,j_call,clone_size,cdr3_aa,cdr3_nt
NA,TRBV19,TRBJ1-2,NA,CASSPRTATYGYTF,TGTGCCAGTAGTCCCCGGACAGCCACCTATGGCTACACCTTC
TRBD1,TRBV6-6,TRBJ1-6,NA,CASRGQGGSPLHF,TGTGCCAGCAGGGGACAGGGGGGTTCACCCCTCCACTTT
NA,TRBV15,TRBJ1-5,NA,CATSRDRGNQPQHF,TGTGCCACCAGCAGAGATAGGGGCAATCAGCCCCAGCATTTT
TRBD2,TRBV4-3,TRBJ2-5,NA,CASSPRGLAQETQYF,TGCGCCAGCAGCCCCAGAGGACTAGCCCAAGAGACCCAGTACTTC
NA,TRBV28,TRBJ2-7,NA,CASSSLGQGRLEQYF,TGTGCCAGCAGTTCTCTCGGTCAAGGACGACTCGAGCAGTACTTC
NA,TRBV6-5,TRBJ2-1,NA,CASSLQGRSQSEQFF,TGTGCCAGCAGCCTACAGGGACGGTCCCAATCTGAGCAGTTCTTC
NA,TRBV7-9,TRBJ1-1,few,CASSLRGPNTEAFF,TGTGCCAGCAGCTTACGGGGTCCGAACACTGAAGCTTTCTTT
NA,TRBV9,TRBJ2-3,NA,CASSVDGVSTDTQYF,TGTGCCAGCAGCGTAGACGGGGTAAGCACAGATACGCAGTATTTT
NA,TRBV7-8,TRBJ1-4,NA,CASSTTTATNEKLFF,TGTGCCAGCAGCACAACGACTGCAACTAATGAAAAACTGTTTTTT
NA,TRBV20-1,TRBJ2-2,NA,CSAVQDGELFF,TGCAGTGCTGTTCAGGACGGGGAGCTGTTTTTT
NA,TRBV10-3,TRBJ2-5,NA,CAISDKQGETQYF,TGTGCCATCAGTGATAAACAGGGCGAGACCCAGTACTTC
TRBD1,TRBV4-3,TRBJ2-3,NA,CASSQDWGTGPTDTQYF,TGCGCCAGCAGCCAAGATTGGGGGACAGGGCCCACAGATACGCAGTATTTT
TRBD1,TRBV5-1,TRBJ2-1,NA,CASSLQGAYEQFF,TGCGCCAGCAGCCTCCAGGGGGCGTATGAGCAGTTCTTC
TRBD1,TRBV27,TRBJ2-2,NA,CASTRTGLTGELFF,TGTGCCAGCACAAGGACAGGGCTCACCGGGGAGCTGTTTTTT
NA,TRBV10-3,TRBJ1-2,NA,CAISEVDINYGYTF,TGTGCCATCAGTGAGGTGGACATTAACTATGGCTACACCTTC
NA,TRBV4-2,TRBJ2-2,NA,CASSQDSRQYANTGELFF,TGTGCCAGCAGCCAAGATTCGCGGCAGTACGCGAACACCGGGGAGCTGTTTTTT
TRBD1,TRBV6-6,TRBJ1-1,NA,CALRARGDTEAFF,TGTGCCCTTCGCGCCAGGGGGGACACTGAAGCTTTCTTT
TRBD1,TRBV29-1,TRBJ1-6,NA,CSVRTGSSYNSPLHF,TGCAGCGTTAGGACAGGGAGCTCCTATAATTCACCCCTCCACTTT
NA,TRBV5-1,TRBJ2-2,NA,CASSLGRGAGELFF,TGCGCCAGCAGCTTGGGGCGCGGGGCCGGGGAGCTGTTTTTT
NA,TRBV6-1,TRBJ1-1,NA,CASSLYPGTEAFF,TGTGCCAGCAGTTTATACCCCGGGACTGAAGCTTTCTTT
NA,TRBV12-5,TRBJ2-7,NA,CASGNTAFFSYEQYF,TGTGCTAGTGGAAACACAGCCTTTTTCTCCTACGAGCAGTACTTC
TRBD1,TRBV5-3,TRBJ1-2,NA,CARRRKDRDYGYTF,TGTGCCAGAAGAAGAAAGGACAGGGACTATGGCTACACCTTC
TRBD2,TRBV4-2,TRBJ2-1,few,CASSQAGGGVKNEQFF,TGTGCCAGCAGCCAAGCCGGCGGGGGGGTTAAGAATGAGCAGTTCTTC
TRBD1,TRBV19,TRBJ1-6,few,CATAREGGASPLHF,TGTGCCACCGCGAGGGAAGGGGGCGCGTCACCCCTCCACTTT
NA,TRBV7-2,TRBJ2-7,NA,CASSLAKDYEQYF,TGTGCCAGCAGCTTAGCGAAAGACTACGAGCAGTACTTC
NA,TRBV5-4,TRBJ2-3,NA,CASSLGVGQGRGTDTQYF,TGTGCCAGCAGCTTGGGGGTAGGGCAGGGAAGGGGCACAGATACGCAGTATTTT
TRBD1,TRBV10-2,TRBJ2-7,once,CASSEIGVRDSNYEQYF,TGCGCCAGCAGTGAGATTGGCGTTCGGGACAGTAACTACGAGCAGTACTTC
NA,TRBV25-1,TRBJ1-1,NA,CASSELGFTEAFF,TGTGCCAGCAGTGAGCTAGGATTCACTGAAGCTTTCTTT
NA,TRBV21-1,TRBJ1-2,NA,CASTKAYREKYGYTF,TGTGCCAGCACCAAAGCATACAGGGAGAAGTATGGCTACACCTTC
TRBD1,TRBV10-3,TRBJ2-1,NA,CAIRRDRGTSEQFF,TGTGCCATCCGCCGGGACAGGGGGACTTCGGAGCAGTTCTTC
NA,TRBV11-3,TRBJ2-7,once,CASSPSVEGNEQYF,TGTGCCAGCAGCCCCAGTGTGGAAGGTAATGAGCAGTACTTC
TRBD1,TRBV12-5,TRBJ1-2,NA,CASGLVGGGQYYGYTF,TGTGCTAGTGGTTTGGTAGGCGGGGGACAGTACTATGGCTACACCTTC
NA,TRBV12-5,TRBJ1-1,NA,CASGLPPTNTEAFF,TGTGCTAGTGGTTTGCCACCAACAAACACTGAAGCTTTCTTT
NA,TRBV6-5,TRBJ2-1,NA,CASSYAIFNEQFF,TGTGCCAGCAGTTACGCAATTTTCAATGAGCAGTTCTTC
TRBD1,TRBV30,TRBJ2-1,NA,CAWESGTAFPFF,TGTGCCTGGGAATCCGGGACAGCGTTTCCGTTCTTC
TRBD1,TRBV6-5,TRBJ1-1,NA,CASSSQGTGSSAEAFF,TGTGCCAGCAGTTCCCAGGGGACAGGGAGTTCTGCTGAAGCTTTCTTT
NA,TRBV7-2,TRBJ2-1,few,CASSLETGYNEQFF,TGTGCCAGCAGCTTAGAAACAGGCTACAATGAGCAGTTCTTC
NA,TRBV19,TRBJ2-3,NA,CASSIAGQGTDTQYF,TGTGCCAGTAGTATCGCGGGGCAGGGCACAGATACGCAGTATTTT